The 25 T cell receptor beta chains given below trace back to one sample, sequenced in a study of cytomegalovirus exposure and HLA in healthy donors. Both 60 Vbeta primers and 13 Jbeta primers went into the PCR. Measured with immunoSEQ multiplex PCR; TCRdb has only the in-frame clones, and not every one. The sample shows roughly 190,000 clones, 65% to 85% of them seen only once. Material for sequencing was PBMCs. These receptor sequences come from a man in his forties or fifties in good health and CMV-seropositive.

The chain combines TRBV28 with TRBJ2-7; 7 bases agree with TRBD1. V shed 5 bases, J shed 2 bases, and the junction held 9 bases outside the gene matches. CDR3 length: 15 amino acids. The germline CDR1 and CDR2 sequences are MDHEN and SYDVKM. The CDR3 DNA follows: TGTGCCAGCAGTATGGGGACAGCCCGCACCTACGAGCAGTACTTC. Its protein product is CASSMGTARTYEQYF. The variable domain in full, completed from reference TRBV28 and TRBJ2-7, reads DVKVTQSSRYLVKRTGEKVFLECVQDMDHENMFWYRQDPGLGLRLIYFSYDVKMKEKGDIPEGYSVSREKKERFSLILESASTNQTSMYLCASSMGTARTYEQYFGPGTRLTVT.

The CDR3 loop reads CASSPGDRTLSEQYF. CDR3 sequence (DNA): TGCGCCAGCAGCCCAGGGGACAGGACACTATCGGAGCAGTACTTC. The J gene is TRBJ2-7, the V gene TRBV5-1; TRBD1 aligns across 8 bases. Germline V gene lookup returns CDR1 SGHRS and CDR2 YFSETQ. The CDR3 contains 15 residues. J was trimmed by 7 bases and V by 4 bases; bases with no gene match: 13.

Worth noting for this clone: In the same sample, other DNA sequences code for this CDR3. The chain recombines TRBV29-1 with TRBJ2-7; 8 positions match TRBD1. The CDR3 sequence is 12 residues long. Per the germline V gene, CDR1 is SQVTM and CDR2 is ANQGSEA. V lost 7 bases, J lost 1 base, and 3 bases stayed unmatched. The CDR3 sequence: CSAGTGSYEQYF. The CDR3 coding sequence is TGCAGCGCCGGGACAGGTTCCTACGAGCAGTACTTC.

The gene calls are TRBV5-1 and TRBJ1-4, with 8 bases identical to TRBD1. Germline V CDR1 and CDR2: SGHRS, YFSETQ. The CDR3 has 13 amino acids. The junction had 4 bases not matched to a gene; V was cut back by 5 bases and J by 7 bases. The DNA of the CDR3 is TGCGCCAGCAGAATTGACAGGGGTGAAAAACTGTTTTTT. It yields the protein CASRIDRGEKLFF.

The chain uses TRBV19 and TRBJ1-4; 9 bases are shared with TRBD1. The CDR3 is 13 amino acids. V trimming: 8 bases; J trimming: 8 bases; junction bases outside the gene matches: 6. Germline V gene lookup returns CDR1 LNHDA and CDR2 SQIVND (reference sequence). CDR3 protein: CASADRGREKLFF. In DNA form, the CDR3 reads TGTGCCAGTGCGGACAGGGGAAGGGAAAAACTGTTTTTT.

J is TRBJ2-5 and V is TRBV5-6; D not resolved. Trimming stripped 4 bases from V and 3 bases from J, with 4 bases between. Germline CDR1 SGHDT, CDR2 YYEEEE. This CDR3 comprises 11 residues. The CDR3 sequence is CASSLKETQYF. The CDR3 region has the DNA TGTGCCAGCAGCCTAAAAGAGACCCAGTACTTC. Full variable domain (rest looked up from reference TRBV5-6 and TRBJ2-5): DAGVTQSPTHLIKTRGQQVTLRCSPKSGHDTVSWYQQALGQGPQFIFQYYEEEERQRGNFPDRFSGHQFPNYSSELNVNALLLGDSALYLCASSLKETQYFGPGTRLLVL.

This clone was observed a single time. This chain connects TRBV14 to TRBJ2-6; the D is unclear. This CDR3 region has 14 residues. The germline V and J ends were trimmed by 0 bases and 4 bases, with 4 bases remaining between them. Germline CDR1 reads SGHDN; CDR2 reads FVKESK. Here the CDR3 reads CASSQDLGANVLTF. The CDR3, as DNA: TGTGCCAGCAGCCAAGATTTAGGGGCCAACGTCCTGACTTTC.

The chain employs TRBV2 and TRBJ2-7; 7 nucleotides line up with TRBD1. With V trimmed by 6 bases and J by 6 bases, 14 bases remained unmatched. Germline values: CDR1 SNHLY, CDR2 FYNNEI. The CDR3 is 15 amino acids. The CDR3: CASRDRTLSASEQYF. In DNA form, the CDR3 reads TGTGCCAGCAGGGACAGGACACTTTCTGCCTCCGAGCAGTACTTC.

This chain connects TRBV19 to TRBJ1-5, with a weak D call TRBD1 (6 bases). The CDR3 contains 13 residues. Trimming took 3 bases from V and 7 from J, leaving 10 bases between them. Germline values: CDR1 LNHDA, CDR2 SQIVND (reference sequence). In DNA, the CDR3 is TGTGCCAGTAGTATGTCAGACAGGCAGCCCCAGCATTTT. Protein: CASSMSDRQPQHF.

V is TRBV5-6 and J is TRBJ2-7; TRBD2 matches 12 bases. With V trimmed by 1 base and J by 3 bases, 8 bases remained unmatched. Germline CDR1 is SGHDT and CDR2 is YYEEEE. The CDR3 length is 17 residues. CDR3 residues: CASSLLGTSGLGYEQYF. For the CDR3, the DNA is TGTGCCAGCAGCTTGCTCGGGACTAGCGGGCTGGGCTACGAGCAGTACTTC.

This clone was detected a few times. This chain joins TRBV10-1 and TRBJ2-5, with 9 bases aligning to TRBD2. With 4 bases clipped from V and 5 bases from J, the junction kept 8 bases outside the gene matches. CDR1 and CDR2 from the germline V gene are WNHNN and SYGVQD (reference sequence). The CDR3 runs to 15 residues. In nucleotides, the CDR3 is TGCGCCAGCAGTGCGGCTAGCGGGATAGGCGAGACCCAGTACTTC. Its translation is CASSAASGIGETQYF.

The chain employs TRBV9 and TRBJ1-3, with 7 bases fitting TRBD1. The CDR3 contains 15 residues. J was trimmed by 6 bases and V by 4 bases; bases with no gene match: 10. The germline V gene encodes CDR1 SGDLS and CDR2 YYNGEE. The chain's CDR3 is CASSRTGVAANTIYF. The CDR3 DNA is TGTGCCAGCAGCCGAACAGGGGTTGCCGCAAACACCATATATTTT.

This clone was seen only once. The chain is built from TRBV6-1 and TRBJ1-5; no clear D. Germline assignment: CDR1 MNHNS and CDR2 SASEGT. Trimming removed 5 bases at V and 5 bases at J, with 10 bases between. This CDR3 contains 13 residues. CDR3 protein: CASSRGPDQPQHF. CDR3 coding DNA: TGTGCCAGCAGTCGGGGTCCAGATCAGCCCCAGCATTTT.

V is TRBV5-1 and J is TRBJ1-1; D is uncertain. The germline V gene encodes CDR1 SGHRS and CDR2 YFSETQ. Trimming cost V 2 bases and J 1 base, with 15 bases left between them. This CDR3 has 16 residues. This CDR3 is CASSLMQGGGNTEAFF. CDR3 sequence (DNA): TGCGCCAGCAGCTTAATGCAAGGAGGAGGGAACACTGAAGCTTTCTTT.

This clone came up once. The chain carries TRBV5-5 and TRBJ1-5; 8 nucleotides match TRBD1. The length of the CDR3 is 15 residues. Losses at the gene ends were 7 bases for V and 0 bases for J; bases not matched to a gene: 6. Germline V gene sequence: CDR1 SGHKS, CDR2 YYEKEE (reference sequence). CDR3 sequence (DNA): TGTGCCAGCTGCTCGACAGGGGATAGCAATCAGCCCCAGCATTTT. It yields the protein CASCSTGDSNQPQHF.

J is TRBJ2-3 and V is TRBV6-1, with D possibly TRBD1 on 6 matching bases. V lost 4 bases and J 0 bases, leaving 20 bases between the germline ends. Germline V gives CDR1 MNHNS, CDR2 SASEGT. The CDR3 runs 18 residues. Here the CDR3 reads CASSGERQVPSSTDTQYF. The CDR3 DNA follows: TGTGCCAGCAGTGGAGAGCGACAGGTCCCCTCTAGCACAGATACGCAGTATTTT.

The J gene is TRBJ1-2, the V gene TRBV7-9; TRBD1 aligns across 8 bases. The germline CDR1 and CDR2 sequences are SEHNR and FQNEAQ (reference sequence). This CDR3 is 15 amino acids long. Trimming at V came to 5 bases and at J to 6 bases, leaving 11 bases not matched to a gene. CDR3 nucleotides: TGTGCCAGCAGCATACCCCGGACAGGGAAGGATGGCTACACCTTC. Amino acids: CASSIPRTGKDGYTF.

A few counts support this clone. The junction departs from germline at one end; a sequencing error may be responsible. The genes are TRBV11-2 and TRBJ2-1, with TRBD2 identical over 8 bases. The CDR3 contains 16 residues. Germline-derived CDR1 and CDR2 are SGHAT and FQNNGV. The DNA for the CDR3 is TGTGCCAGCAGCTTAGGAGTTGCGGCTAGCGGGTCTAAATTGCTCTTC. Translating gives CASSLGVAASGSKLLF.

The chain employs TRBV9 and TRBJ2-5, with a possible D match to TRBD2 (5 bases). This CDR3 contains 14 residues. From germline, CDR1 is SGDLS and CDR2 YYNGEE. V was clipped by 3 bases and J by 2 bases, with 11 bases between them. For the CDR3, the DNA is TGTGCCAGCAGCGAACCGGGATCTCAAGAGACCCAGTACTTC. Protein: CASSEPGSQETQYF.

This sequence joins TRBV5-4 and TRBJ2-5; 10 bases map to TRBD1. The J segment lost 5 bases and the V segment lost 3 bases, leaving 7 bases of the junction unmatched. Germline assignment: CDR1 SGHNT and CDR2 YYREEE (reference sequence). The CDR3 loop spans 15 amino acids. The CDR3 region has the DNA TGTGCCAGCAGCTCGGGACAGGGGCCTGCGGAGACCCAGTACTTC. Protein product: CASSSGQGPAETQYF.

This clone was seen once. The V gene is TRBV6-5, the J gene TRBJ2-1; D is unclear. Germline CDR1 MNHEY, CDR2 SVGAGI. The CDR3 contains 12 residues. V lost 6 bases, J lost 8 bases, and 11 bases lay in between. In DNA form, the CDR3 reads TGTGCCAGCAGGACTTCCATGTATGAGCAGTTCTTC. Translating it yields CASRTSMYEQFF.

The chain carries TRBV19 and TRBJ1-4, with no clear D. Per germline, CDR1 LNHDA and CDR2 SQIVND (reference sequence). This CDR3 is 14 amino acids long. The V and J ends lost 5 bases and 0 bases respectively, with 7 bases between them. CDR3 loop: CASSEDATNEKLFF. The CDR3 nucleotides are TGTGCCAGTAGTGAGGATGCAACTAATGAAAAACTGTTTTTT.

The chain combines TRBV11-2 with TRBJ2-1, with D perhaps TRBD2 (6 bases). V lost 1 base, J lost 0 bases, and 10 bases lay in between. CDR3 size: 16 residues. Germline lookup yields CDR1 SGHAT and CDR2 FQNNGV. CDR3 amino acids: CASSLGGASSYNEQFF. CDR3 sequence (DNA): TGTGCCAGCAGCTTAGGCGGGGCCAGCTCCTACAATGAGCAGTTCTTC.

This clone occurred a few times. The chain links TRBV2 to TRBJ2-3; TRBD2 matches at 11 bases. V lost 4 bases to trimming and J lost 2 bases; unmatched junction nucleotides: 2. Germline V CDR1 and CDR2: SNHLY, FYNNEI. There are 15 residues in the CDR3. CDR3 DNA sequence: TGTGCCAGCAGTGGACTAGCGGGACACACAGATACGCAGTATTTT. Protein: CASSGLAGHTDTQYF.

V and J are TRBV7-3 and TRBJ2-3, with D possibly matching TRBD2 (7 bases). Trimming removed 8 bases at V and 4 bases at J, with 19 bases between. CDR3 size: 15 residues. Germline-derived CDR1 and CDR2 are SGHTA and FQGTGA. The CDR3 coding sequence is TGTGCCAGCGGACTCATAGGGGGAGGGCCAGATACGCAGTATTTT. It specifies CASGLIGGGPDTQYF.